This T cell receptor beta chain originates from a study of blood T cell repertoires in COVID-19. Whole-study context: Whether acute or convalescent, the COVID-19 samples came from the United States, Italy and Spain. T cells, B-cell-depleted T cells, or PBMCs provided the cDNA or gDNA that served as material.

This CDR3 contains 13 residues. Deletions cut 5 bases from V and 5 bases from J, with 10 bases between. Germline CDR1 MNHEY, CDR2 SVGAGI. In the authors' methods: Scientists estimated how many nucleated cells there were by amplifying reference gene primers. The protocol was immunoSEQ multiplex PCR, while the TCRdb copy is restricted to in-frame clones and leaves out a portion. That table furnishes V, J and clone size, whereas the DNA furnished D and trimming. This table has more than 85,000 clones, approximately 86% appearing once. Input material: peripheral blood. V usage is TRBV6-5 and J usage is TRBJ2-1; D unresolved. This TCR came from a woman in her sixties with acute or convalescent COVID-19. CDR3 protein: CASSLPHNNEQFF. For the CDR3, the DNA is TGTGCCAGCAGTCTCCCCCACAACAATGAGCAGTTCTTC.